The 26 T cell receptor beta chains below come from one sample, sequenced in a study of blood T cells in healthy people across ages (dated by TCRdb to the mid-2010s). To prepare the library, 5' RACE was applied. TCRdb shows the sequencer as Illumina HiSeq 2500. A second PCR of roughly 7 to 11 cycles was performed with a sample-barcoded 5' primer and a J-beta primer mix. TCRdb's own reprocessing of the public reads used fastp at Q25 and MiXCR and kept productive beta chains. Every entry covers one CDR3 protein and lists the most common genes and DNA from its rows. Present in this sample are approximately 800,000 distinct CDR3 sequences, roughly 25% of which were seen just once. The top ten clones comprise around 2.9% of the sample. This sample was also put to use in a study of T cells of mothers and their children.

The sample comprised blood. The receptors originated from a boy younger than 18 in good health.

The chain employs TRBV12-3 or TRBV12-4 and TRBJ2-5; TRBD1 might be the D (5 bases). Trimming pared 0 bases from V and 2 bases from J, leaving 10 bases between. This CDR3 contains 15 residues. CDR3 protein: CASSLARQGQETQYF. CDR3 DNA sequence: TGTGCCAGCAGTTTAGCCCGCCAGGGACAAGAGACCCAGTACTTC.

This clonotype was detected a few times. V gene TRBV6-5 combines with J gene TRBJ1-4; D is possibly TRBD1 (6 bases). Trimming removed 5 bases from V and 8 bases from J, with 18 bases in between. The CDR3 consists of 15 residues. In germline, CDR1 is MNHEY, CDR2 SVGAGI. As DNA, the CDR3 is TGTGCCAGCAGTCTACGACAGGAGACGAGGGAAAAACTGTTTTTT. It is translated as CASSLRQETREKLFF.

The rearrangement joins TRBV20-1 to TRBJ2-5; TRBD2 aligns across 8 bases. V was clipped by 1 base and J by 5 bases; unmatched bases: 6. The CDR3 runs 14 residues. Germline CDR1 DFQATT, CDR2 SNEGSKA (reference sequence). CDR3 nucleotide sequence: TGCAGTGCTAGAGTAGCGGGGATGGGGGAGACCCAGTACTTC. Amino acid sequence: CSARVAGMGETQYF.

The chain carries TRBV5-1 and TRBJ2-1, with a possible D match to TRBD1 (5 bases). The CDR3 covers 15 residues. Germline CDR1 reads SGHRS; CDR2 reads YFSETQ. Trimming stripped 0 bases from V and 4 bases from J, with 11 bases between. The CDR3 DNA reads TGCGCCAGCAGCTTGGGCGGCAGGGCTTACAATGAGCAGTTCTTC. Protein: CASSLGGRAYNEQFF.

This clonotype was seen more than once but under ten times. The V and J genes are TRBV6-6 and TRBJ2-3; the match to TRBD2 covers 8 bases. Germline CDR1 MNHNY, CDR2 SVGAGI (reference sequence). This CDR3 has 16 residues. J gave up 1 base and V 2 bases, and 5 bases lay outside the gene matches. The CDR3 spells CASSYKRGLGTDTQYF. The DNA for the CDR3 is TGTGCCAGCAGTTACAAGCGGGGGTTGGGCACAGATACGCAGTATTTT.

The chain is built from TRBV6-5 and TRBJ1-2, with D perhaps matching TRBD1 (6 bases). The germline V gene has CDR1 MNHEY and CDR2 SVGAGI. The CDR3 is made up of 16 amino acids. The germline V and J ends were trimmed by 6 bases and 0 bases, with 17 bases remaining between them. The CDR3 region is CASSPEVGASNYGYTF. The CDR3 region has the DNA TGTGCCAGCAGCCCGGAGGTGGGGGCCTCTAACTATGGCTACACCTTC.

The rearrangement joins TRBV4-2 to TRBJ2-3, with D unresolved. This CDR3 is 14 amino acids long. From germline, CDR1 is LGHNA and CDR2 YNFKEQ. Trimming pared 0 bases from V and 5 bases from J, leaving 9 bases between. CDR3 in DNA: TGTGCCAGCAGCCAAGATTCAATGGTAGATACGCAGTATTTT. It encodes CASSQDSMVDTQYF.

This clonotype was observed a few times. J is TRBJ1-1 and V is TRBV28; tentative D call: TRBD1 (6 bases). V lost 9 bases to trimming and J lost 1 base, with 15 bases between them. Germline V gene data show CDR1 as MDHEN and CDR2 as SYDVKM. This CDR3 comprises 14 residues. CDR3 bases: TGTGCCAGTAGTCCTCACAGGGAGAACACTGAAGCTTTCTTT. Its translation: CASSPHRENTEAFF.

The chain recombines TRBV5-1 with TRBJ2-6; D is ambiguous. The germline V gene encodes CDR1 SGHRS and CDR2 YFSETQ. This CDR3 has 13 residues. The V gene lost 7 bases and the J gene lost 4 bases, with 9 bases spanning the gap. CDR3 DNA sequence: TGCGCCAGCGGATGGATGGGGGCCAACGTCCTGACTTTC. This gives the protein CASGWMGANVLTF.

This chain joins TRBV20-1 and TRBJ2-7; 13 bases align to TRBD2. Germline V lookup: CDR1 DFQATT, CDR2 SNEGSKA (reference sequence). V lost 6 bases to trimming and J lost 7 bases; unmatched junction nucleotides: 6. The length of the CDR3 is 13 residues. CDR3 region: CSARTSGGPEQYF. The DNA for the CDR3 is TGCAGTGCACGGACTAGCGGGGGCCCTGAGCAGTACTTC.

The J gene is TRBJ2-3, the V gene TRBV7-9, with 7 bases aligning to TRBD1. The CDR3 spans 14 residues. Trimming cost V 1 base and J 5 bases; bases outside gene matches: 3. Germline lookup yields CDR1 SEHNR and CDR2 FQNEAQ (reference sequence). CDR3 DNA sequence: TGTGCCAGCAGCTTAGTAGGGGGCAGAGATACGCAGTATTTT. Its translation: CASSLVGGRDTQYF.

The rearrangement joins TRBV24-1 to TRBJ2-7; no firm D call. Germline V CDR1 and CDR2: KGHDR, SFDVKD. Trimming pared 1 base from V and 0 bases from J, leaving 12 bases between. The CDR3 spans 16 residues. CDR3 nucleotide sequence: TGTGCCACCAGTGATTTCGGGCAGAAAAGCTCCTACGAGCAGTACTTC. Its protein product is CATSDFGQKSSYEQYF.

A few counts support this clonotype. J is TRBJ2-5 and V is TRBV12-3 or TRBV12-4; D is undetermined. Judging by the DNA end, TRBJ2-1 fits better; the J call may be wrong. CDR3 size: 12 residues. CDR3 protein: CASSPVVPEQFF. DNA for the CDR3: TGTGCCAGCAGCCCCGTCGTCCCTGAGCAGTTCTTC.

The gene calls are TRBV5-1 and TRBJ2-5; TRBD1 agrees at 8 bases. TRBJ2-7 explains the end of the DNA better; the J call may be wrong. The CDR3 spans 13 residues. Germline V lookup: CDR1 SGHRS, CDR2 YFSETQ. The CDR3 bases are TGCGCCAGCAACTCTGGACAGGGCTACGAGCAGTACTTC. Its protein is CASNSGQGYEQYF.

This clonotype was seen a handful of times. This chain uses TRBV29-1 with TRBJ2-5, with D tentatively TRBD2 (6 bases). Trimming removed 7 bases at V and 9 bases at J, with 21 bases between. Per germline, CDR1 SQVTM and CDR2 ANQGSEA. This CDR3 is 13 amino acids long. The CDR3 spells CSAEKGLREAQYF. The CDR3 region has the DNA TGCAGCGCTGAGAAGGGTTTGAGGGAGGCCCAGTACTTC.

Of note for this clonotype: At one end the junction does not follow the germline gene, possibly because of a read error. CDR3 region: CASSPGQGQETQHF. The CDR3 DNA is TGCGCCAGCAGCCCGGGACAGGGCCAAGAGACCCAGCACTTC. V and J are TRBV5-1 and TRBJ2-5; 9 bases agree with TRBD1. In germline, CDR1 is SGHRS, CDR2 YFSETQ. This CDR3 comprises 14 residues.

This clonotype occurred a few times. The V call is TRBV29-1, the J call TRBJ1-1; 8 bases are a match to TRBD1. Per germline, CDR1 SQVTM and CDR2 ANQGSEA. The CDR3 length is 14 residues. J gave up 4 bases and V 6 bases, and 10 bases lay outside the gene matches. The CDR3 loop is CSVDREDRGTEAFF. The CDR3 DNA reads TGCAGCGTGGACAGGGAAGATAGAGGCACTGAAGCTTTCTTT.

This clonotype has a handful of counts. The chain employs TRBV4-2 and TRBJ2-5; D not certain. Germline CDR1 is LGHNA and CDR2 is YNFKEQ. V gave up 6 bases and J gave up 2 bases, with 10 bases separating them. The CDR3 has 13 amino acids. DNA of the CDR3: TGTGCCAGCAGGGACGGCCTTCAAGAGACCCAGTACTTC. It specifies CASRDGLQETQYF.

V is TRBV5-1 and J is TRBJ1-4, with 9 bases aligning to TRBD1. The CDR3 totals 14 residues. Germline CDR1 SGHRS, CDR2 YFSETQ. The V gene end was trimmed by 4 bases and the J gene end by 7 bases; junction bases not matched to a gene: 5. DNA of the CDR3: TGCGCCAGCAGCCCGGACAGGGGTTCTGAAAAACTGTTTTTT. The encoded protein is CASSPDRGSEKLFF.

A word on this clonotype: Because the CDR3 is missing its conserved closing phenylalanine or tryptophan, this is likely a read error. The rearrangement links TRBV20-1 to TRBJ1-1; D perhaps matches TRBD1 (5 bases). From germline, CDR1 is DFQATT and CDR2 SNEGSKA (reference sequence). The V and J ends lost 0 bases and 5 bases respectively, with 19 bases between them. The CDR3 runs to 16 residues. Here the CDR3 reads CSARDPRAIRGTEAFP. CDR3 DNA: TGCAGTGCTAGAGACCCAAGGGCGATTCGGGGGACTGAAGCTTTCCCT.

This clonotype has more than one count but fewer than ten. This rearrangement joins TRBV9 to TRBJ2-7; D unresolved. In germline, CDR1 is SGDLS, CDR2 YYNGEE. Trimming stripped 1 base from V and 2 bases from J, with 16 bases between. This CDR3 contains 16 residues. The CDR3 region is CASSVRGDFGTYEQYF. In DNA, the CDR3 is TGTGCCAGCAGCGTACGAGGCGACTTTGGGACCTACGAGCAGTACTTC.

V usage is TRBV5-1 and J usage is TRBJ2-7; 8 positions agree with TRBD1. V was pared by 0 bases and J by 1 base, with 9 bases of the junction left unmatched. This CDR3 comprises 17 residues. Germline V gene lookup returns CDR1 SGHRS and CDR2 YFSETQ. The CDR3 region has the DNA TGCGCCAGCAGCTTGGGGGCAGGGGGCAAGTTGTCCTACGAGCAGTACTTC. As protein: CASSLGAGGKLSYEQYF.

The J gene is TRBJ2-5, the V gene TRBV18; 11 nucleotides match TRBD1. The CDR3 loop spans 16 amino acids. With V trimmed by 0 bases and J by 4 bases, 4 bases remained unmatched. The germline V gene has CDR1 KGHSH and CDR2 LQKENI. CDR3 amino acids: CASSPPGQGARETQYF. CDR3 DNA: TGTGCCAGCTCACCACCTGGACAGGGGGCAAGAGAGACCCAGTACTTC.

The chain carries TRBV5-6 and TRBJ1-2, with D unresolved. CDR1 and CDR2 (germline): SGHDT, YYEEEE. V was cut by 0 bases and J by 3 bases, with 9 bases left in between. The CDR3 has 14 residues. This CDR3 reads CASSLVQWDYGYTF. Written as DNA, the CDR3 is TGTGCCAGCAGCTTGGTACAGTGGGACTATGGCTACACCTTC.

The chain uses TRBV28 and TRBJ2-7; 8 nucleotides line up with TRBD1. J was trimmed by 7 bases and V by 6 bases; bases with no gene match: 5. The CDR3 totals 12 residues. Per germline, CDR1 MDHEN and CDR2 SYDVKM. The CDR3 reads CASRTGAREQYF. CDR3 in DNA: TGTGCCAGCAGGACAGGGGCGAGAGAGCAGTACTTC.

The chain combines TRBV7-6 with TRBJ2-5; D possibly corresponds to TRBD1 (6 bases). The CDR3 sequence is 14 residues long. Germline CDR1 is SGHVS and CDR2 is FNYEAQ. V gave up 5 bases and J gave up 0 bases, with 10 bases separating them. The CDR3: CASSETGYQETQYF. In DNA, the CDR3 is TGTGCCAGCAGCGAAACAGGGTACCAAGAGACCCAGTACTTC.